This T cell receptor beta chain came from a study of T cell repertoires in cytomegalovirus infection. Study in general: Signatures in public TCR beta sequences pointed to both CMV infection and matching HLA type.

TCRdb redid the calling of the reads with MiXCR, one entry per CDR3 protein. The data show some 300,000 distinct CDR3 sequences, around 9.6% seen once. This CDR3 contains 16 residues. The junction had 9 bases not matched to a gene; V was cut back by 7 bases and J by 3 bases. General study points: HLA-C-restricted TCR beta clonotypes specific for CMV led the ex vivo response. Summed frequency of public TCR beta families distinguished CMV carriers with the relevant HLA.

This clonotype was counted ten times or more. What it binds is not known. Material: PBMCs. V gene TRBV12-3 or TRBV12-4 combines with J gene TRBJ2-6, with TRBD2 matching 7 bases. The clonotype was recovered from a human donor in good health (CMV status not recorded). Some clones in this sample may be carry-over from other donors' samples. The CDR3 coding sequence is TGTGCCAGCACCCTCTGGGGGGGAGATGGGGCCAACGTCCTGACTTTC. Protein sequence: CASTLWGGDGANVLTF.